This is a list of T cell receptor beta chains from one sample in a study of T cells in Graves' hyperthyroidism and ophthalmopathy. A single record per CDR3 protein comes from TCRdb applying MiXCR to the multiplex PCR reads. The sample includes under 350,000 distinct CDR3 sequences, approximately 12% of them seen just once. The sample consisted of blood. These receptors came from a woman aged 25-40 years with Graves' hyperthyroidism that later progressed to Graves' ophthalmopathy. Both conserved end residues are part of each CDR3. D genes are given only for firm matches. Size tells how often a clone was seen (once, few, many) or the class of an expanded clone, and some rows leave it out.

J,V,D,size,DNA,CDR3
TRBJ1-5,TRBV30,-,many,TGTGCCTGGTCCCAGGGTTTAAGCAATCAGCCCCAGCATTTT,CAWSQGLSNQPQHF
TRBJ1-4,TRBV12-3/TRBV12-4,TRBD1,many,TGTGCCAGCAGTTCTATGGGACAGGGGAATGAAAAACTGTTTTTT,CASSSMGQGNEKLFF
TRBJ2-4,TRBV6-1,-,-,TGTGCCAGCAGTAAGGACAGAGCCAAAAACATTCAGTACTTC,CASSKDRAKNIQYF
TRBJ2-3,TRBV9,TRBD2,-,TGTGCCAGCAGCGTAGTAGCGGGAGGGGGAGATACGCAGTATTTT,CASSVVAGGGDTQYF
TRBJ2-1,TRBV6-6,-,-,TGTGCCAGCAGTTACGAGGGGTTCCGGTCCTACAATGAGCAGTTCTTC,CASSYEGFRSYNEQFF
TRBJ2-2,TRBV6-1,-,few,TGTGCCAGCAGTGATGGACAGTACACCGGGGAGCTGTTTTTT,CASSDGQYTGELFF
TRBJ2-7,TRBV20-1,TRBD2,many,TGCAGTGCTAGAGTAGCGGGACTCTACGAGCAGTACTTC,CSARVAGLYEQYF
TRBJ2-7,TRBV28,TRBD1,many,TGTGCCACCGGAGGGACAGGGGGTAGTTTCTACGAGCAGTACTTC,CATGGTGGSFYEQYF
TRBJ2-6,TRBV25-1,-,-,TGTGCCAGCAGTGAAACAACAGGATCTGGGGCCAACGTCCTGACTTTC,CASSETTGSGANVLTF
TRBJ2-5,TRBV6-5,-,few,TGTGCCAGCAGCCCCCCGAGAGGGATCGAGACCCAGTACTTC,CASSPPRGIETQYF
TRBJ2-7,TRBV19,-,few,TGTGCCAGTAGGGCCGCGGACGGCTACTACGAGCAGTACTTC,CASRAADGYYEQYF
TRBJ1-1,TRBV28,-,many,TGTGCCAGCAGCCTACCGGGGGGGGGGTTCACTGAAGCTTTCTTT,CASSLPGGGFTEAFF
TRBJ2-6,TRBV9,TRBD1,-,TGTGCCAGCAGCGTGCTCCGGGACAGGGGGACCGCCGGGGCCAACGTCCTGACTTTC,CASSVLRDRGTAGANVLTF
TRBJ2-1,TRBV7-9,-,many,TGTGCCAGCAGCTTTGAGTCAGTCTATGAGCAGTTCTTC,CASSFESVYEQFF
TRBJ2-3,TRBV7-9,-,few,TGTGCCAGCAGCTTAGAAATAGCGGACTCCACAGATACGCAGTATTTT,CASSLEIADSTDTQYF
TRBJ1-1,TRBV6-1,TRBD1,few,TGTGCCAGCAGTGCAACAGGGGTCGGGGGGGCTGAAGCTTTCTTT,CASSATGVGGAEAFF
TRBJ2-7,TRBV20-1,TRBD2,-,TGCAGTGCTAGGAAACTAGCGGGAGGCCCCTACGAGCAGTACTTC,CSARKLAGGPYEQYF
TRBJ2-1,TRBV12-3/TRBV12-4,-,many,TGTGCCAGCAGTAACCGGGGCTTCAATGAGCAGTTCTTC,CASSNRGFNEQFF
TRBJ1-5,TRBV12-3/TRBV12-4,-,many,TGTGCCAGCAGTTTTGGGTTTAGAGGTCAGCCCCAGCATTTT,CASSFGFRGQPQHF
TRBJ1-5,TRBV28,TRBD1,many,TGTGCCAGCAGTCGGGACAGGGGGGATCGTCAGCCCCAGCATTTT,CASSRDRGDRQPQHF
TRBJ2-7,TRBV20-1,-,-,TGCAGTGCTAGTCCAGGGTTCGGAAGCTACGAGCAGTACTTC,CSASPGFGSYEQYF
TRBJ2-1,TRBV24-1,TRBD1,few,TGTGCCACCAGTGATGGGGACAGGGTCGGCGGCAATGAGCAGTTCTTC,CATSDGDRVGGNEQFF
TRBJ2-3,TRBV6-4,TRBD2,few,TGTGCCAGCAAAAGACTAGCGGGATCAGATACGCAGTATTTT,CASKRLAGSDTQYF
TRBJ2-1,TRBV27,TRBD2,many,TGTGCCAGCAGTGACGAGACTAGCGGTTACAATGAGCAGTTCTTC,CASSDETSGYNEQFF
TRBJ2-1,TRBV24-1,TRBD2,many,TGTGCCACCAGTGATTTGGGTTCTAGCGGGCACTACAATGAGCAGTTCTTC,CATSDLGSSGHYNEQFF
TRBJ1-4,TRBV3-1,-,many,TGTGCCAGCAGCCAACCTGGGCCGGCGGGGGGTGAAAAACTGTTTTTT,CASSQPGPAGGEKLFF
TRBJ1-1,TRBV7-9,TRBD1,many,TGTGCCAGCAGCGAGGACAGGGGAGGAGGCGACACTGAAGCTTTCTTT,CASSEDRGGGDTEAFF
TRBJ2-7,TRBV28,-,many,TGTGCCAGCAGTTTGCGAATACGTGTCTACGAGCAGTACTTC,CASSLRIRVYEQYF
TRBJ2-2,TRBV7-3,TRBD2,many,TGTGCCAGCAGCTCTAGCGGGGAAAACACCGGGGAGCTGTTTTTT,CASSSSGENTGELFF
TRBJ1-5,TRBV4-1,-,few,TGCGCCAGCAGCCAAGTCGGTGGAGCGGGCCAGCCCCAGCATTTT,CASSQVGGAGQPQHF
TRBJ1-5,TRBV6-4,TRBD1,-,TGTGCCAGCAGTGACGGGACAGGGGGTGTTCCCCAGCATTTT,CASSDGTGGVPQHF
TRBJ1-2,TRBV28,-,many,TGTGCCAGTACCCTCGCACAGCAGGGCTACACCTTC,CASTLAQQGYTF
TRBJ1-1,TRBV6-1,TRBD1,many,TGTGCCAGCAGTAAACCGGGACAGATTTTCACTGAAGCTTTCTTT,CASSKPGQIFTEAFF
TRBJ2-6,TRBV5-1,-,few,TGCGCCAGCAGCTTGGCGGTCTCTGGGGCCAACGTCCTGACTTTC,CASSLAVSGANVLTF
TRBJ2-7,TRBV7-9,TRBD1,many,TGTGCCAGCAGCTTCTTCGAAGACAGGGGCTCCTACGAGCAGTACTTC,CASSFFEDRGSYEQYF
TRBJ1-1,TRBV11-1,-,many,TGTGCCAGCAGCTTAGATAAGTATTTACAGTACTCGAACACTGAAGCTTTCTTT,CASSLDKYLQYSNTEAFF
TRBJ1-2,TRBV20-1,TRBD1,-,TGCAGTGCCGAGACAGGGGCGGGCTACACCTTC,CSAETGAGYTF
TRBJ1-2,TRBV12-3/TRBV12-4,-,many,TGTGCCAGCAGTTTAGGGCTGAACAATGGCTACACCTTC,CASSLGLNNGYTF
TRBJ1-5,TRBV2,-,many,TGTGCCAGCAGTGAAAGTGGGGCCACCAATCAGCCCCAGCATTTT,CASSESGATNQPQHF
TRBJ2-5,TRBV19,-,many,TGTGCCAGTAGTGGAGGGATTGACAGGTGGTACCAAGAGACCCAGTACTTC,CASSGGIDRWYQETQYF
TRBJ2-7,TRBV5-5,-,many,TGTGCCAGCAGCTTTGGAGGGGTCAACGAGCAGTACTTC,CASSFGGVNEQYF
TRBJ2-3,TRBV6-1,TRBD1,-,TGTGCCAGCAGTGAATTAAGAGAAGGGACAGGGTCGACAGATACGCAGTATTTT,CASSELREGTGSTDTQYF
TRBJ2-1,TRBV6-1,-,many,TGTGCCAGCATCCCCGGGGGCGGAGTCCCGAGCTCCTACAATGAGCAGTTCTTC,CASIPGGGVPSSYNEQFF
TRBJ2-5,TRBV29-1,-,many,TGCAGCGTTGTTGGACGGGAGGAGACCCAGTACTTC,CSVVGREETQYF
TRBJ2-7,TRBV10-3,-,few,TGTGCCATCAGTGAGATGAAAGGGAGGAACGCCTACGAGCAGTACTTC,CAISEMKGRNAYEQYF
TRBJ2-3,TRBV7-2,TRBD2,many,TGTGCCAGCAGCCCTCCGGGACTAGCGGGAGCTGCAGATACGCAGTATTTT,CASSPPGLAGAADTQYF
TRBJ2-1,TRBV5-1,-,many,TGCGCCAGCAGCGAGGACCGTAATGAGCAGTTCTTC,CASSEDRNEQFF
TRBJ2-2,TRBV10-3,TRBD2,few,TGTGCCATCAGTCCTTTAGCGGGAGGGCCTAACACCGGGGAGCTGTTTTTT,CAISPLAGGPNTGELFF
TRBJ1-1,TRBV11-2,-,-,TGTGCCAGCAGCTTAGCGGGCAGTGGCAAAGCTTTCTTT,CASSLAGSGKAFF
TRBJ2-7,TRBV3-1,-,-,TGTGCCAGCAGTTACTCGACCGTGGGGTCCGAGCAGTACTTC,CASSYSTVGSEQYF
TRBJ2-5,TRBV7-6,-,many,TGTGCCAGCAGCTTAGATGTCGCGGGAGAGACCCAGTACTTC,CASSLDVAGETQYF